These 14 T cell receptor beta chains originate from one sample sequenced in a study of cytomegalovirus exposure and HLA in healthy donors. The study ran its PCR with 60 Vbeta and 13 Jbeta primers. Produced via immunoSEQ multiplex PCR; TCRdb's table is partial and in-frame only. Here the sample spans about 160,000 clones, 75% to 90% being singletons. The sequenced material came from PBMCs. Receptor source: a woman under 30 in good health and CMV-seronegative.

The chain uses TRBV7-2 and TRBJ2-1; a possible D gene is TRBD1 (7 bases). The V end lost 5 bases, the J end lost 5 bases, and 25 bases lay between the germline ends. Germline CDR1 is SGHTA and CDR2 is FQGNSA. The CDR3 extends over 18 amino acids. CDR3 nucleotide sequence: TGTGCCAGCAGCCTACGACTAGACAGGGTCTTGGTCAACAATGAGCAGTTCTTC. This translates into CASSLRLDRVLVNNEQFF.

The chain is built from TRBV11-2 and TRBJ2-7; unclear D gene. Trimming left V 1 base short and J 0 bases short, with 7 bases between. This CDR3 has 14 residues. Germline V gene lookup returns CDR1 SGHAT and CDR2 FQNNGV. Here the CDR3 reads CASSLVTGSYEQYF. The CDR3 nucleotides are TGTGCCAGCAGCTTAGTAACGGGCTCCTACGAGCAGTACTTC.

This clone was counted once. This chain uses TRBV2 with TRBJ1-1, with D hard to call. Germline V gives CDR1 SNHLY, CDR2 FYNNEI. There are 15 residues in the CDR3. The V end was cut by 6 bases, the J end by 0 bases, with 14 bases between. In nucleotides, the CDR3 is TGTGCCAGCAGAGCCGGGATGGGGATGAACACTGAAGCTTTCTTT. Amino acid sequence: CASRAGMGMNTEAFF.

This clone was seen only once. The chain uses TRBV10-3 and TRBJ2-1; 8 positions agree with TRBD2. J lost 7 bases, V lost 11 bases, and 7 bases had no gene match. Germline V lookup: CDR1 ENHRY, CDR2 SYGVKD. This CDR3 has 12 residues. In DNA, the CDR3 is TGTGCCGCCCGGGGGGGGCGGAATGAGCAGTTCTTC. Amino acids: CAARGGRNEQFF.

The chain combines TRBV29-1 with TRBJ2-2, with D tentatively TRBD1 (5 bases). V lost 5 bases to trimming and J lost 5 bases, with 12 bases between them. This CDR3 has 13 amino acids. Germline values: CDR1 SQVTM, CDR2 ANQGSEA. CDR3 DNA: TGCAGCGTTTTAAGGGGCGAGACCGGGGAGCTGTTTTTT. This gives the protein CSVLRGETGELFF.

The chain carries TRBV5-1 and TRBJ2-3; 7 nucleotides agree with TRBD2. This CDR3 has 15 residues. The germline V gene encodes CDR1 SGHRS and CDR2 YFSETQ. Trimming cost V 2 bases and J 2 bases; bases outside gene matches: 5. CDR3 DNA sequence: TGCGCCAGCAGCTTCTCGGGAGGAAACACAGATACGCAGTATTTT. Protein sequence: CASSFSGGNTDTQYF. The full variable domain, completed using reference TRBV5-1 and TRBJ2-3, is KAGVTQTPRYLIKTRGQQVTLSCSPISGHRSVSWYQQTPGQGLQFLFEYFSETQRNKGNFPGRFSGRQFSNSRSEMNVSTLELGDSALYLCASSFSGGNTDTQYFGPGTRLTVL.

V is TRBV19 and J is TRBJ2-7; the match to TRBD2 covers 8 bases. Germline V gene data show CDR1 as LNHDA and CDR2 as SQIVND (reference sequence). The CDR3 loop spans 16 amino acids. V was pared by 4 bases and J by 0 bases, with 8 bases of the junction left unmatched. CDR3 in amino acids: CASSTHVTSGSYEQYF. In nucleotides, the CDR3 is TGTGCCAGTAGTACTCATGTTACTAGCGGCTCCTACGAGCAGTACTTC.

This clone is a singleton in its sample. Here the CDR3 reads CASSLGGRIYEQYF. The CDR3 DNA sequence: TGTGCCAGCAGTTTGGGGGGACGGATCTACGAGCAGTACTTC. The genes are TRBV27 and TRBJ2-7; TRBD2 is a possible D gene (6 bases). The length of the CDR3 is 14 residues. The V gene's germline CDR1 is MNHEY and CDR2 SMNVEV (reference sequence). The V end was cut by 3 bases, the J end by 3 bases, with 12 bases between.

The genes are TRBV19 and TRBJ1-5; D is perhaps TRBD1 (5 bases). This CDR3 region has 14 residues. The germline V gene encodes CDR1 LNHDA and CDR2 SQIVND (reference sequence). V lost 0 bases and J 4 bases, leaving 7 bases between the germline ends. CDR3 nucleotides: TGTGCCAGTAGTATAGATGGGGGGAATCAGCCCCAGCATTTT. This codes for CASSIDGGNQPQHF.

The chain uses TRBV5-6 and TRBJ1-5; TRBD1 matches 7 bases. The germline CDR1 and CDR2 sequences are SGHDT and YYEEEE. The ends lost 2 bases at V and 4 bases at J; junction bases unmatched: 9. CDR3 length: 16 residues. CDR3 nucleotide sequence: TGTGCCAGCAGCTTCTTCAGCACAGGGGTGAATCAGCCCCAGCATTTT. Translated, it gives CASSFFSTGVNQPQHF.

The V gene is TRBV18, the J gene TRBJ2-7; 8 nucleotides line up with TRBD2. There are 14 residues in the CDR3. Trimming took 6 bases from V and 3 from J; bases not matched to a gene: 7. CDR1 is KGHSH, CDR2 LQKENI, per germline. CDR3 protein: CASSKTSAVYEQYF. CDR3 DNA: TGTGCCAGCTCTAAGACTAGCGCAGTCTACGAGCAGTACTTC. Combining the CDR3 with reference TRBV18 and TRBJ2-7 gives the whole variable domain NAGVMQNPRHLVRRRGQEARLRCSPMKGHSHVYWYRQLPEEGLKFMVYLQKENIIDESGMPKERFSAEFPKEGPSILRIQQVVRGDSAAYFCASSKTSAVYEQYFGPGTRLTVT.

Only a few counts were recorded for this clone. The V call is TRBV10-2, the J call TRBJ2-2, with 9 bases that match TRBD1. J gave up 8 bases and V 6 bases, and 7 bases lay outside the gene matches. The CDR3 length is 14 residues. Germline V CDR1 and CDR2: WSHSY, SAAADI. As DNA, the CDR3 is TGCGCCAGCAGCCACCGGGACAGGGCAGGGGAGCTGTTTTTT. Protein product: CASSHRDRAGELFF.

The chain has TRBV18 and TRBJ1-2, with 9 nucleotides matching TRBD1. After removal of 3 bases from V and 8 bases from J, the junction contained 10 bases not matched to a gene. The CDR3 is 15 residues long. The germline V gene encodes CDR1 KGHSH and CDR2 LQKENI. The CDR3 here is CASSPGQGGSRGYTF. CDR3 bases: TGTGCCAGCTCACCGGGACAGGGAGGCTCTCGAGGCTACACCTTC.

This clone was seen a few times. This chain uses TRBV6-5 with TRBJ1-1; D is possibly TRBD1 (6 bases). V was shortened by 0 bases and J by 2 bases, with 10 bases between the two germline ends. CDR1 is MNHEY and CDR2 is SVGAGI in the germline V gene. The CDR3 extends over 15 amino acids. The CDR3 region is CASSYSPGANTEAFF. In nucleotides, the CDR3 is TGTGCCAGCAGTTACTCTCCAGGGGCCAACACTGAAGCTTTCTTT.